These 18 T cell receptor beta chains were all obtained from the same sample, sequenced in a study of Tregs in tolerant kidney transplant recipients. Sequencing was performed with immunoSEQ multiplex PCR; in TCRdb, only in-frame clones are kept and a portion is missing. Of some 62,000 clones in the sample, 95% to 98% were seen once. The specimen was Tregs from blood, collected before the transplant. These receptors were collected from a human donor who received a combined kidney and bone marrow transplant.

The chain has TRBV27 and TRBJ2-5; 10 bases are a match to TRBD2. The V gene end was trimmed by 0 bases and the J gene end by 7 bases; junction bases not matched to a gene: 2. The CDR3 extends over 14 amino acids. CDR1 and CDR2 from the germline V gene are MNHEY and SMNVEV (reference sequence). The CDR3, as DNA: TGTGCCAGCAGTTTATCAGCGGGAGGGTGGACCCAGTACTTC. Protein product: CASSLSAGGWTQYF.

The CDR3 loop reads CASSPTGPRYTF. The CDR3 DNA reads as TGTGCCAGTAGTCCAACAGGGCCCCGCTACACCTTC. The chain employs TRBV19 and TRBJ1-2; possible D gene TRBD1, 6 bases. The germline V gene has CDR1 LNHDA and CDR2 SQIVND (reference sequence). The CDR3 has 12 residues. V was shortened by 5 bases and J by 9 bases, with 13 bases between the two germline ends.

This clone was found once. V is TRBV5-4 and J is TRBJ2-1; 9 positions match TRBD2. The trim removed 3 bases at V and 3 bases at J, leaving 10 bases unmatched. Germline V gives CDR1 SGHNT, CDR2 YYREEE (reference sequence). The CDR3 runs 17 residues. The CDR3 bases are TGTGCCAGCAGCTCGGCCCCTAGCGGGATTTTCTACAATGAGCAGTTCTTC. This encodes CASSSAPSGIFYNEQFF.

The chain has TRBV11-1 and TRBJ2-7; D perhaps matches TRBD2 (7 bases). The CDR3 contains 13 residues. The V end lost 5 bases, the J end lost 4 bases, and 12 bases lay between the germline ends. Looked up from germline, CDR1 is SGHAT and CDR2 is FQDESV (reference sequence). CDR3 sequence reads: CASSRGALYEQYF. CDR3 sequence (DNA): TGTGCCAGCAGCCGGGGGGCTCTTTACGAGCAGTACTTC.

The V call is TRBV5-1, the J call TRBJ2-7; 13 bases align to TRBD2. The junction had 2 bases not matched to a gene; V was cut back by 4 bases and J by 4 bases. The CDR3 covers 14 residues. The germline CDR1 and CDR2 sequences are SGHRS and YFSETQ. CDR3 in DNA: TGCGCCAGCAGCCCGGGACTAGCGGGGTACGAGCAGTACTTC. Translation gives CASSPGLAGYEQYF.

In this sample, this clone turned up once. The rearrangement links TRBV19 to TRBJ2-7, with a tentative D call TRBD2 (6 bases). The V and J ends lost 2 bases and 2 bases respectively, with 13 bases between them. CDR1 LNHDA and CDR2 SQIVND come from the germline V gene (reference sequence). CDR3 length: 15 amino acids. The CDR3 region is CASSIKGGSTYEQYF. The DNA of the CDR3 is TGTGCCAGTAGTATAAAGGGAGGTTCAACCTACGAGCAGTACTTC.

The CDR3 reads CASSQMGGIYEQYF. For the CDR3, the DNA is TGTGCCAGCAGCCAAATGGGGGGTATATACGAGCAGTACTTC. This chain joins TRBV14 and TRBJ2-7, with a weak D call TRBD2 (6 bases). The CDR3 is 14 residues long. The V end lost 2 bases, the J end lost 4 bases, and 12 bases lay between the germline ends. Germline CDR1 and CDR2: SGHDN and FVKESK. Using reference TRBV14 and TRBJ2-7 for the parts outside the CDR3, the full variable domain is EAGVTQFPSHSVIEKGQTVTLRCDPISGHDNLYWYRRVMGKEIKFLLHFVKESKQDESGMPNNRFLAERTGGTYSTLKVQPAELEDSGVYFCASSQMGGIYEQYFGPGTRLTVT.

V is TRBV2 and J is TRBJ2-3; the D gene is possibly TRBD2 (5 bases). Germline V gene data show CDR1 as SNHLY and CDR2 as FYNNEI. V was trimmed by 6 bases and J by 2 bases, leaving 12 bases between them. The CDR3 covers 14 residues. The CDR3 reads CASRAGLYTDTQYF. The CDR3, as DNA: TGTGCCAGCAGGGCCGGACTGTACACAGATACGCAGTATTTT.

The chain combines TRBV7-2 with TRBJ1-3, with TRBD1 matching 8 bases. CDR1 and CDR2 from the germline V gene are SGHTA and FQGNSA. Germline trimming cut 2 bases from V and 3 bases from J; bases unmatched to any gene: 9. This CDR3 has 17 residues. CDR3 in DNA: TGTGCCAGCAGCTTACGGTTGACAGGGGCTGTTGGAAACACCATATATTTT. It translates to CASSLRLTGAVGNTIYF.

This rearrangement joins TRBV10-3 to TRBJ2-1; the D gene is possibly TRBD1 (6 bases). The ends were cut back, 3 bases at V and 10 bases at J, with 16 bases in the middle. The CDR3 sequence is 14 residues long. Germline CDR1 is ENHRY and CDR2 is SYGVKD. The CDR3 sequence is CAISEAQGLGEQFF. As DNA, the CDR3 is TGTGCCATCAGTGAAGCACAGGGTCTTGGGGAGCAGTTCTTC.

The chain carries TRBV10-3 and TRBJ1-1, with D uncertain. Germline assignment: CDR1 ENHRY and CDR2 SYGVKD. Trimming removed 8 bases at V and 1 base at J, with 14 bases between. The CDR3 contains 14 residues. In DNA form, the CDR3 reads TGTGCCATCTCAGCCGGTTGGGCGAACACTGAAGCTTTCTTT. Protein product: CAISAGWANTEAFF.

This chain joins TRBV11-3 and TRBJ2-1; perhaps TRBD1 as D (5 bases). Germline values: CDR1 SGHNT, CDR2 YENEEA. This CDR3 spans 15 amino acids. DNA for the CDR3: TGTGGATGCGCCCCCCAGGGCAGCTCCTACAATGAGCAGTTCTTC. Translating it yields CGCAPQGSSYNEQFF.

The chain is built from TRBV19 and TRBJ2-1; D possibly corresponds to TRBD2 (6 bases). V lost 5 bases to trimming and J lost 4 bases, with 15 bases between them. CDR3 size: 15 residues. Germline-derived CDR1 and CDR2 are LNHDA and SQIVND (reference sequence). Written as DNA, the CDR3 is TGTGCCAGTAGTGCCTTTATCGCGGGATACAATGAGCAGTTCTTC. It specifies CASSAFIAGYNEQFF.

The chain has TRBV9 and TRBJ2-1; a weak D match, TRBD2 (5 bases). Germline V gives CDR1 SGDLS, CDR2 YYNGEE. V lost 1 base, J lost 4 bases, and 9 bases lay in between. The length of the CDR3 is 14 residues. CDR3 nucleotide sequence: TGTGCCAGCAGCGTACAACCGGGGTACAATGAGCAGTTCTTC. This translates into CASSVQPGYNEQFF.

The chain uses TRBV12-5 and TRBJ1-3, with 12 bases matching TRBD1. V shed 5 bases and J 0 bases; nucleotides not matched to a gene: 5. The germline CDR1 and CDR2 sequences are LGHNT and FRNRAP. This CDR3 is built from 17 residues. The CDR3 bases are TGTGCTAGTGGTCCGGGGACAGGGGGCCACTCTGGAAACACCATATATTTT. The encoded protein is CASGPGTGGHSGNTIYF.

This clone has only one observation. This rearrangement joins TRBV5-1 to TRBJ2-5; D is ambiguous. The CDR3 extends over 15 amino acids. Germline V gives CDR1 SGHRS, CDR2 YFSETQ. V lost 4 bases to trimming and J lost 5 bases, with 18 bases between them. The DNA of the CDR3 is TGCGCCAGCAGCCCCCAGGTTTGGGTGGCGGAGACCCAGTACTTC. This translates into CASSPQVWVAETQYF.

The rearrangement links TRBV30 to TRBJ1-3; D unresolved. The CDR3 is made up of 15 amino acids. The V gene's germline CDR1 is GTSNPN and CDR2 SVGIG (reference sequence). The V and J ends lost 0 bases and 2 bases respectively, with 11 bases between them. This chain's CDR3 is CAWSVRRGPGNTIYF. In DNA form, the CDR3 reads TGTGCCTGGAGTGTACGTAGAGGGCCTGGAAACACCATATATTTT.

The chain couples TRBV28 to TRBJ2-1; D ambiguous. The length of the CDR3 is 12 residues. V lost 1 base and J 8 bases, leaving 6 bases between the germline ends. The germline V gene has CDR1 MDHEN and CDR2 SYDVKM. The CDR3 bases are TGTGCCAGCAGTTTATTTGCGGATGAGCAGTTCTTC. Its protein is CASSLFADEQFF.